The 27 T cell receptor beta chains listed next were all sequenced from one sample in a study of regulatory T cells in long-lasting Graves disease. This sample's time point: newly diagnosed GD, antithyroid drugs for less than 3 months. Isolated PBMC RNA provided the starting material for the TCR library. Construction of the TCR beta libraries employed iRepertoire HTBI primers in conjunction with Arm-PCR of CDR3 regions. MiXCR, run by TCRdb on the multiplex PCR reads, gives a single entry per CDR3 protein. The sample yields approximately 350,000 distinct CDR3 sequences, 12% seen once. This sample also belongs to another study, concerning T cells in Graves' hyperthyroidism and ophthalmopathy.

This specimen consisted of peripheral blood mononuclear cells (PBMCs), obtained at new diagnosis, from a patient treated with antithyroid drugs. The receptors come from a woman in her late teens or twenties with Graves disease.

In this sample, this clonotype turned up many times. This chain joins TRBV20-1 and TRBJ1-5; D remains ambiguous. CDR1 and CDR2 from the germline V gene are DFQATT and SNEGSKA (reference sequence). V dropped 2 bases and J dropped 3 bases, with 11 bases sitting between them. This CDR3 has 14 amino acids. The CDR3, as DNA: TGCAGTGCTAGACCCTTGACCCCCAATCAGCCCCAGCATTTT. This gives the protein CSARPLTPNQPQHF.

The sample holds many counts of this clonotype. The chain combines TRBV6-5 with TRBJ1-1; D gene unclear. In germline, CDR1 is MNHEY, CDR2 SVGAGI. The CDR3 spans 14 residues. V lost 4 bases, J lost 4 bases, and 13 bases lay in between. CDR3 bases: TGTGCCAGCAGTTTGGCCGAAGGGCCCACTGAAGCTTTCTTT. Translating gives CASSLAEGPTEAFF.

This clonotype appeared a few times. V gene TRBV7-6 combines with J gene TRBJ2-7, with no clear D. The CDR3 covers 15 residues. Trimming shortened V by 5 bases and J by 7 bases, and 21 bases separated the two germline ends. Germline assignment: CDR1 SGHVS and CDR2 FNYEAQ. The CDR3 sequence: CASSHITGRPWEQYF. CDR3 in DNA: TGTGCCAGCAGCCACATTACGGGCAGGCCTTGGGAGCAGTACTTC.

This clonotype was counted a few times. This chain joins TRBV20-1 and TRBJ2-7; D might be TRBD1 (6 bases). There are 15 residues in the CDR3. Trimming pared 1 base from V and 3 bases from J, leaving 16 bases between. The V gene's germline CDR1 is DFQATT and CDR2 SNEGSKA (reference sequence). This chain's CDR3 is CSARVAGTTIYEQYF. The CDR3 DNA reads TGCAGTGCTAGAGTTGCCGGGACAACAATCTACGAGCAGTACTTC.

This clonotype was seen a handful of times. The V call is TRBV25-1, the J call TRBJ2-5; no reliable D call. The V gene's germline CDR1 is MGHDK and CDR2 SYGVNS. The V end was cut by 3 bases, the J end by 1 base, with 9 bases between. The CDR3 covers 14 residues. The CDR3 protein is CASSDPSPQETQYF. CDR3 nucleotides: TGTGCCAGCAGTGATCCCTCCCCCCAAGAGACCCAGTACTTC.

Comments on this clonotype: This may arise from a read error, as a much more abundant clone is one base away. The rearrangement links TRBV11-2 to TRBJ2-3, with 11 bases aligning to TRBD2. The CDR3 loop spans 18 amino acids. Germline V lookup: CDR1 SGHAT, CDR2 FQNNGV. The V and J ends lost 8 bases and 4 bases, in that order; junction bases with no gene match: 17. The CDR3 sequence: CASGPLLFSGGAADTQYF. CDR3 sequence (DNA): TGTGCCAGCGGCCCCTTATTGTTTAGCGGGGGGGCCGCAGATACGCAGTATTTT.

This clonotype was observed many times. The chain employs TRBV6-5 and TRBJ2-5; 14 bases are a match to TRBD2. Germline loops: CDR1 MNHEY, CDR2 SVGAGI. This CDR3 is 18 amino acids long. The ends lost 2 bases at V and 4 bases at J; junction bases unmatched: 9. The CDR3 nucleotides read TGTGCCAGCAGTTACCTGGGGACTAGCGGGAGTCTCCGAGAGACCCAGTACTTC. Translation: CASSYLGTSGSLRETQYF.

This clonotype came up a few times. The V gene is TRBV20-1, the J gene TRBJ1-1, with a weak D call TRBD1 (6 bases). Between the trimmed V and J ends, which lost 1 base and 10 bases, there was a span of 16 bases. The CDR3 has 13 residues. Germline-derived CDR1 and CDR2 are DFQATT and SNEGSKA (reference sequence). Written as DNA, the CDR3 is TGCAGTGCTAGAGTGATTTGGGGGGGGGCAGCTTTCTTT. It translates to CSARVIWGGAAFF.

At least ten counts were recorded for this clonotype. The rearrangement uses TRBV25-1 and TRBJ2-1; D uncertain. V shed 4 bases and J shed 6 bases, with 19 bases lying between them. CDR1 MGHDK and CDR2 SYGVNS come from the germline V gene. CDR3 length equals 16 residues. CDR3 residues: CASSVFDGTWGNEQFF. Written as DNA, the CDR3 is TGTGCCAGCAGTGTCTTCGACGGAACCTGGGGCAATGAGCAGTTCTTC.

The table lists this clonotype with many counts. The chain uses TRBV7-2 and TRBJ2-3; 12 bases match TRBD2. Germline V gene lookup returns CDR1 SGHTA and CDR2 FQGNSA. This CDR3 is built from 18 residues. V lost 1 base to trimming and J lost 3 bases; unmatched junction nucleotides: 8. CDR3 sequence reads: CASSLVTSGRPGTDTQYF. In nucleotides, the CDR3 is TGTGCCAGCAGCTTAGTAACTAGCGGGAGGCCAGGGACAGATACGCAGTATTTT.

This clonotype has a handful of counts. The chain recombines TRBV6-1 with TRBJ2-3, with D unclear. In germline, CDR1 is MNHNS, CDR2 SASEGT. Trimming shortened V by 3 bases and J by 3 bases, and 10 bases separated the two germline ends. There are 14 residues in the CDR3. The CDR3 is CASSDWGSTDTQYF. The CDR3 region has the DNA TGTGCCAGCAGTGACTGGGGTTCAACAGATACGCAGTATTTT.

The J gene is TRBJ2-7, the V gene TRBV4-1, with 10 positions matching TRBD2. The trim removed 0 bases at V and 3 bases at J, leaving 14 bases unmatched. The germline CDR1 and CDR2 sequences are MGHRA and YSYEKL. The CDR3 sequence is 19 residues long. The DNA for the CDR3 is TGCGCCAGCAGCCAAGAAAAAAATATCTATACTAGCGGGAACTACGAGCAGTACTTC. Its translation: CASSQEKNIYTSGNYEQYF.

The table lists this clonotype with many counts. The chain has TRBV6-1 and TRBJ2-1; tentatively, D is TRBD2 (6 bases). The CDR3 is 16 residues long. V gave up 6 bases and J gave up 0 bases, with 15 bases separating them. The germline gives CDR1 MNHNS, CDR2 SASEGT. CDR3 region: CASRGKLAFSYNEQFF. DNA of the CDR3: TGTGCCAGCAGGGGTAAACTAGCTTTCTCCTACAATGAGCAGTTCTTC.

This clonotype came up many times. This sequence joins TRBV6-1 and TRBJ1-2; a weak D match, TRBD1 (6 bases). V was pared by 6 bases and J by 7 bases, with 9 bases between. The CDR3 is 11 amino acids. Germline CDR1 reads MNHNS; CDR2 reads SASEGT. The CDR3 DNA reads as TGTGCCAGCAGCAGGGGAGCTGGCTACACCTTC. Amino acids: CASSRGAGYTF.

This clonotype was seen a few times. The chain is built from TRBV4-1 and TRBJ2-2; D unclear. The CDR3 contains 14 residues. The V gene's germline CDR1 is MGHRA and CDR2 YSYEKL. With 3 bases removed from V and 4 bases from J, the gap between germline ends came to 9 bases. The CDR3 DNA sequence: TGCGCCAGCAGCCACCCTCTCCGCACCGGGGAGCTGTTTTTT. Amino acids: CASSHPLRTGELFF.

In this sample, this clonotype turned up many times. CDR3: CSVGQQNTEAFF. CDR3 nucleotide sequence: TGCAGCGTGGGACAGCAGAACACTGAAGCTTTCTTT. V usage is TRBV29-1 and J usage is TRBJ1-1; TRBD1 agrees at 7 bases. CDR1 SQVTM and CDR2 ANQGSEA come from the germline V gene. There are 12 residues in the CDR3. V lost 6 bases and J lost 1; bases outside the gene matches: 2.

This clonotype was seen many times. The rearrangement links TRBV9 to TRBJ2-5; perhaps TRBD1 as D (5 bases). Germline-derived CDR1 and CDR2 are SGDLS and YYNGEE. This CDR3 is 14 amino acids long. The V end was cut by 5 bases, the J end by 0 bases, with 11 bases between. CDR3 in amino acids: CASSPRTYQETQYF. CDR3 coding DNA: TGTGCCAGCAGTCCGAGGACATACCAAGAGACCCAGTACTTC.

There are many counts of this clonotype. The J gene is TRBJ1-2, the V gene TRBV2; 7 bases line up with TRBD1. V lost 11 bases, J lost 9 bases, and 9 bases stayed unmatched. The CDR3 length is 11 residues. Germline V gene sequence: CDR1 SNHLY, CDR2 FYNNEI. CDR3 sequence: CASSRGQRYTF. The DNA for the CDR3 is TGTGCCTCGAGTAGGGGGCAACGCTACACCTTC.

The CDR3 is CASSFQGLAGGRGTDTQYF. DNA of the CDR3: TGTGCCAGCAGCTTCCAGGGACTAGCGGGGGGAAGAGGCACAGATACGCAGTATTTT. The genes are TRBV5-6 and TRBJ2-3; TRBD2 aligns across 15 bases. The ends lost 2 bases at V and 1 base at J; junction bases unmatched: 8. There are 19 residues in the CDR3. Germline-derived CDR1 and CDR2 are SGHDT and YYEEEE.

The V call is TRBV4-3, the J call TRBJ2-1; 7 nucleotides match TRBD2. This CDR3 contains 15 residues. The ends lost 1 base at V and 9 bases at J; junction bases unmatched: 9. The germline CDR1 and CDR2 sequences are LGHNA and YSLEER. CDR3 loop: CASSQGEGVISEQFF. The CDR3 DNA follows: TGCGCCAGCAGCCAAGGGGAGGGAGTTATCAGTGAGCAGTTCTTC.

This clonotype appeared many times. The genes are TRBV20-1 and TRBJ2-3; D not certain. The V end lost 3 bases, the J end lost 11 bases, and 12 bases lay between the germline ends. Germline CDR1 and CDR2: DFQATT and SNEGSKA (reference sequence). The CDR3 sequence is 11 residues long. The CDR3 nucleotides read TGCAGTGCTAGGAGAGTTGGTGGGCAGTATTTT. Translated, it gives CSARRVGGQYF.

The sample holds a few counts of this clonotype. J is TRBJ2-5 and V is TRBV29-1; perhaps TRBD1 as D (6 bases). Per germline, CDR1 SQVTM and CDR2 ANQGSEA. CDR3 length: 16 residues. V was trimmed by 6 bases and J by 2 bases, leaving 22 bases between them. The chain's CDR3 is CSVRGGRGLGQETQYF. The DNA of the CDR3 is TGCAGCGTCCGAGGGGGTCGGGGTTTGGGTCAAGAGACCCAGTACTTC.

A word on this clonotype: This may be a read error: a much more frequent sequence differs by one nucleotide. The rearrangement uses TRBV7-2 and TRBJ1-2; 8 nucleotides agree with TRBD1. Trimming removed 2 bases from V and 3 bases from J; junction bases left unmatched: 5. This CDR3 comprises 15 residues. Per germline, CDR1 SGHTA and CDR2 FQGNSA. In DNA, the CDR3 is TGTGCCAGCAGCTTACCACAGGGGGTTGACTATGGCTACACCTTC. This encodes CASSLPQGVDYGYTF.

This clonotype was seen only a few times. This rearrangement joins TRBV29-1 to TRBJ1-2, with D unresolved. The CDR3 spans 13 residues. V was cut by 4 bases and J by 4 bases, with 13 bases left in between. Germline CDR1 is SQVTM and CDR2 is ANQGSEA. The CDR3 sequence: CSVGAAAFYGYTF. The CDR3 DNA is TGCAGCGTTGGAGCAGCCGCTTTCTATGGCTACACCTTC.

The table lists this clonotype with many counts. The V call is TRBV28, the J call TRBJ2-7, with 10 bases that match TRBD1. CDR3 size: 14 residues. Germline assignment: CDR1 MDHEN and CDR2 SYDVKM. Trimming cost V 8 bases and J 4 bases; bases outside gene matches: 8. The CDR3 DNA reads TGTGCCAGCGACGAGGGACAGGGGTTGTACGAGCAGTACTTC. Protein: CASDEGQGLYEQYF.

This clonotype was seen more than once but under ten times. V and J are TRBV12-3 or TRBV12-4 and TRBJ1-2; 7 bases are shared with TRBD1. V lost 5 bases to trimming and J lost 4 bases; unmatched junction nucleotides: 7. The CDR3 is made up of 14 amino acids. CDR3 in amino acids: CASSRQGSVYGYTF. The DNA for the CDR3 is TGTGCCAGCAGTCGACAGGGATCTGTCTATGGCTACACCTTC.

In this sample, this clonotype turned up many times. CDR3 sequence (DNA): TGCAGTGCTAGGGGGACAGAAATCTTCTCTGGGGCCAACGTCCTGACTTTC. Translation gives CSARGTEIFSGANVLTF. The genes are TRBV20-1 and TRBJ2-6; 7 bases agree with TRBD1. V lost 3 bases and J lost 0; bases outside the gene matches: 8. CDR1 DFQATT and CDR2 SNEGSKA come from the germline V gene (reference sequence). This CDR3 has 17 residues.